This T cell receptor (beta chain) appears in the sequencing data of a study of shared clonotypes between healthy human individuals. Study overall: CD8 memory received one plate per donor, CD8 naive two, CD4 memory three and CD4 naive three. Whole-study results and caveats: When compared with the clonotypes that were shared by all four sorted-subset donors, the non-shared clonotypes turned out to have lower generation probabilities.

Details on this clone: Its antigen is unidentified.

The donors, healthy adults who were HIV-negative, had experienced no recent acute infections or vaccinations. Measured with immunoSEQ multiplex PCR; TCRdb has only the in-frame clones, and not every one. The profile shows 1 million to 1.3 million clones, 78% of them singletons. The CDR3 extends over 16 amino acids. Between the trimmed V and J ends, which lost 4 bases and 4 bases, there was a span of 21 bases. Per germline, CDR1 SGHKS and CDR2 YYEKEE (reference sequence). The sequenced sample was memory CD4+ T cells from PBMCs. The subset is: CD45RA-negative fraction. The rearrangement uses TRBV5-5 and TRBJ2-7; TRBD1 might be the D (6 bases). The sequence was collected from a man between 18 and 29 years old in good health. Some clones in this sample may be carry-over from other donors' samples. The CDR3 loop is CASSVRQDGISYEQYF. In DNA, the CDR3 is TGTGCCAGCAGCGTGCGACAGGACGGAATATCGTACGAGCAGTACTTC.